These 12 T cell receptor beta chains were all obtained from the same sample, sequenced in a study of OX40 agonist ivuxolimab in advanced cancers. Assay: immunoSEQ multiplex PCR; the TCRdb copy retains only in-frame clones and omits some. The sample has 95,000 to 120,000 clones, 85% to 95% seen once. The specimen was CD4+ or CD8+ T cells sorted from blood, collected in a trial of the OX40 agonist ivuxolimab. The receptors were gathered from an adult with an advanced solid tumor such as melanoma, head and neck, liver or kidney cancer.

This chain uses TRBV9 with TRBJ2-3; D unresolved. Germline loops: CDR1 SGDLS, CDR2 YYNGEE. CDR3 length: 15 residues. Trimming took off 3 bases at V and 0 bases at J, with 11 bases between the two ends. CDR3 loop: CASSGADGSTDTQYF. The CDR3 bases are TGTGCCAGCAGCGGGGCCGATGGGAGCACAGATACGCAGTATTTT.

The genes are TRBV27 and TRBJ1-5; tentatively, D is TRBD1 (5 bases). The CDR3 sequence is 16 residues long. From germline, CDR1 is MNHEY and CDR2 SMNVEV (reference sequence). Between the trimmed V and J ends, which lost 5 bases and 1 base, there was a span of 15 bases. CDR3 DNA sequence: TGTGCCAGCAGTCCGCGAGGCGGGGCCAGCAATCAGCCCCAGCATTTT. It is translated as CASSPRGGASNQPQHF.

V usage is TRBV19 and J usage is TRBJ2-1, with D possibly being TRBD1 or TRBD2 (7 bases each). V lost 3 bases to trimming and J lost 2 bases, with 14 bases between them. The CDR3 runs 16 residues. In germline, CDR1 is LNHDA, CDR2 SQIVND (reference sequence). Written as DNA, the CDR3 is TGTGCCAGTAGTATTAGGGCAGGGGGGGCCTACAATGAGCAGTTCTTC. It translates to CASSIRAGGAYNEQFF.

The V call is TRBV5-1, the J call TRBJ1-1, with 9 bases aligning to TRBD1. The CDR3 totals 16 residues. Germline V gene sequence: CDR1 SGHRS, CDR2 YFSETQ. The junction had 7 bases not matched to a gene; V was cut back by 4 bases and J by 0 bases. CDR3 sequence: CASSPNRGPVNTEAFF. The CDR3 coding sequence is TGCGCCAGCAGCCCCAACAGGGGGCCGGTGAACACTGAAGCTTTCTTT.

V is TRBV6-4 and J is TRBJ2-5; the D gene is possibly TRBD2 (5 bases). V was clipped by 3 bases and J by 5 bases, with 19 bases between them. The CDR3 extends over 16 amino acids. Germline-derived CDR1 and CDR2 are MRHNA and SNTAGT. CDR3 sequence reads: CASSELAQGVEETQYF. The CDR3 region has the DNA TGTGCCAGCAGTGAGTTAGCGCAAGGTGTGGAGGAGACCCAGTACTTC.

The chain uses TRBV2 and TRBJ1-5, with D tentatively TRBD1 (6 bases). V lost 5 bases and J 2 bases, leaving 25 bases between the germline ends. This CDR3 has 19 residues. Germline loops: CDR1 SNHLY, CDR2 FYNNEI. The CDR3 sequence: CASSYRRGHSSWGNQPQHF. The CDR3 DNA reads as TGTGCCAGCAGTTACCGCAGGGGCCACTCATCTTGGGGCAATCAGCCCCAGCATTTT.

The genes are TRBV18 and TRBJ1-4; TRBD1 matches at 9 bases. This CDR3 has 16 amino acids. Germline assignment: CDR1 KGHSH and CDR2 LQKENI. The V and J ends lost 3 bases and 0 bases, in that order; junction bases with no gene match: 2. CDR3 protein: CASSPRQGATNEKLFF. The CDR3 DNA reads TGTGCCAGCTCACCTAGACAGGGGGCAACTAATGAAAAACTGTTTTTT.

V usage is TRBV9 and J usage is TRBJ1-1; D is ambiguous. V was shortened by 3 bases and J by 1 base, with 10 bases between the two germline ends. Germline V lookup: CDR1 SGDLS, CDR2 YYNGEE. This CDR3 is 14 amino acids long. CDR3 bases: TGTGCCAGCAGCGAGTCATCTCAGAACACTGAAGCTTTCTTT. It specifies CASSESSQNTEAFF.

The CDR3 DNA reads as TGTGCCAGCAGGACACTCTTAGAGGGTGGCTACACCTTC. Amino acid sequence: CASRTLLEGGYTF. The chain links TRBV27 to TRBJ1-2; D unresolved. Germline CDR1 and CDR2: MNHEY and SMNVEV (reference sequence). The CDR3 sequence is 13 residues long. V lost 6 bases and J 7 bases, leaving 15 bases between the germline ends.

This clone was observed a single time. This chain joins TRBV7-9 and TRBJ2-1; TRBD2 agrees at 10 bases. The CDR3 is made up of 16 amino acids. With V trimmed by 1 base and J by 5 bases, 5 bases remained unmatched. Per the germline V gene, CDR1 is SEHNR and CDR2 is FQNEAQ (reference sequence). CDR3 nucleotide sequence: TGTGCCAGCAGCTTAGGCTCTAGCGGGAGAAACAATGAGCAGTTCTTC. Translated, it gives CASSLGSSGRNNEQFF.

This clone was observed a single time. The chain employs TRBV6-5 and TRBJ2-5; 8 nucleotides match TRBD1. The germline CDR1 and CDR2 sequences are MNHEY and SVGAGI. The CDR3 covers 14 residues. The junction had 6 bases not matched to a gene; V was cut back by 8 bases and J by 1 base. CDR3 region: CASHVRGRQETQYF. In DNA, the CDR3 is TGTGCCAGCCACGTCAGGGGGCGCCAAGAGACCCAGTACTTC.

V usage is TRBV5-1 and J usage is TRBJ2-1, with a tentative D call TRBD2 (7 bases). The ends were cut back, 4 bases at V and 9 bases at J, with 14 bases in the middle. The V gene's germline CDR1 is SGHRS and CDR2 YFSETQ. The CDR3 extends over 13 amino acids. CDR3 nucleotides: TGCGCCAGCAGCCCCGGGGGGCCTTTTGAGCAGTTCTTC. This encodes CASSPGGPFEQFF.